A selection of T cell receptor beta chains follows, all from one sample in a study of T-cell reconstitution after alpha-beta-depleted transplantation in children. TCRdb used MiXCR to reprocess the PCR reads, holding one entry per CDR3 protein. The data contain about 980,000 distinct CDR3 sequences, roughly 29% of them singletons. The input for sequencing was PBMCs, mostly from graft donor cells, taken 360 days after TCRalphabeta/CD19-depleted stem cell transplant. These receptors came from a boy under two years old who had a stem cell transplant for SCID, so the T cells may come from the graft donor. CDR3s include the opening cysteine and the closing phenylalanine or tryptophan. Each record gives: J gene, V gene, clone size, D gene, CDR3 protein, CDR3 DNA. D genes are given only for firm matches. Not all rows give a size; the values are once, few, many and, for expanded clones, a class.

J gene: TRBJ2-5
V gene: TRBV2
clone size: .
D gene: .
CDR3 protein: CASSERAGMETQYF
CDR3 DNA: TGTGCCAGCAGTGAAAGGGCAGGGATGGAGACCCAGTACTTC

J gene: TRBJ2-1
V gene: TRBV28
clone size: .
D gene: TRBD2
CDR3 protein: CASSFRAGTSYNEQFF
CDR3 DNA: TGTGCCAGCAGTTTTCGAGCGGGGACCTCCTACAATGAGCAGTTCTTC

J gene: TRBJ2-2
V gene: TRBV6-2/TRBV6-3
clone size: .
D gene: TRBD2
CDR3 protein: CASSRGLAGATGELFF
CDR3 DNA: TGTGCCAGCAGTCGGGGACTAGCGGGGGCCACCGGGGAGCTGTTTTTT

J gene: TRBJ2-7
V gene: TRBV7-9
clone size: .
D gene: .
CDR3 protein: CASSSGRAGSYEQYF
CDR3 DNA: TGTGCCAGCAGCTCGGGCAGGGCCGGATCCTACGAGCAGTACTTC

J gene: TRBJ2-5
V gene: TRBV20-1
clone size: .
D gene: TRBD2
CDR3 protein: CSAGEGLAGETQYF
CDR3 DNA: TGCAGTGCTGGGGAAGGACTAGCGGGAGAGACCCAGTACTTC

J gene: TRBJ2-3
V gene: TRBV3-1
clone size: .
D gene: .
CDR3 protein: CASCSDPWDASSTDTQYF
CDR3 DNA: TGTGCCAGCTGTTCGGACCCTTGGGACGCCTCTAGCACAGATACGCAGTATTTT

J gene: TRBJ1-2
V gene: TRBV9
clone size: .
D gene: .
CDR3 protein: CASSVGAGRFGYTF
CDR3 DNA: TGTGCCAGCAGCGTAGGAGCAGGGAGGTTTGGCTACACCTTC

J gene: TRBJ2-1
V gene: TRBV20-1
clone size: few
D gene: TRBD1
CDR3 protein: CSARTGSSYNEQFF
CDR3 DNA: TGCAGTGCTCGGACAGGGAGCTCCTACAATGAGCAGTTCTTC

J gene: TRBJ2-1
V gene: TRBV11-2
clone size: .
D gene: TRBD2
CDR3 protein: CASSLRGLAGASGEQFF
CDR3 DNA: TGTGCCAGCAGTTTGAGGGGCCTAGCGGGGGCCTCAGGGGAGCAGTTCTTC

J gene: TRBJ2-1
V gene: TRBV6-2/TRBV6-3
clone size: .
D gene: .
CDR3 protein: CASIALVRGASSYNEQFF
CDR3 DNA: TGTGCCAGCATCGCGCTGGTCCGCGGCGCCAGCTCCTACAATGAGCAGTTCTTC

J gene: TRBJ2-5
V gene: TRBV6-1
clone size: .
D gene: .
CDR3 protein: CATPLVLSRETQYF
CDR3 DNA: TGTGCCACACCCCTAGTCCTGAGCCGAGAGACCCAGTACTTC

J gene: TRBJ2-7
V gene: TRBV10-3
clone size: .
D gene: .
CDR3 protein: CAATESGEQYF
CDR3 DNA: TGTGCCGCGACAGAATCGGGCGAGCAGTACTTC

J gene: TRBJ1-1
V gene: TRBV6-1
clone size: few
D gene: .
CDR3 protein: CASTPRGVNTEAFF
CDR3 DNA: TGTGCCAGCACTCCCCGTGGTGTGAACACTGAAGCTTTCTTT

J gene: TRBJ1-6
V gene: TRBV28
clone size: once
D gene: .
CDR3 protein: CASSLWGGNSPLHF
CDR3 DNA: TGTGCCAGCAGTTTATGGGGCGGCAATTCACCCCTCCACTTT

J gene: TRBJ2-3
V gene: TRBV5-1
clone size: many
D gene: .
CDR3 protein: CASSLGAVTDTQYF
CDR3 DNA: TGCGCCAGCAGCCTGGGTGCGGTTACAGATACGCAGTATTTT

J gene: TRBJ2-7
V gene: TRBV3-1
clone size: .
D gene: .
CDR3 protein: CASSSQGFAYEQYF
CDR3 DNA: TGTGCCAGCAGCTCACAAGGGTTCGCCTACGAGCAGTACTTC

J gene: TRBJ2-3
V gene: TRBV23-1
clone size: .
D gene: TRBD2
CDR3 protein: CASRWTELAGGTDTQYF
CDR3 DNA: TGCGCCAGCAGATGGACCGAACTAGCGGGGGGGACAGATACGCAGTATTTT

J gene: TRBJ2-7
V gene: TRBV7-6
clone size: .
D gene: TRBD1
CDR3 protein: CASSLDGTEEYF
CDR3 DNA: TGTGCCAGCAGCTTAGACGGGACAGAGGAGTACTTC

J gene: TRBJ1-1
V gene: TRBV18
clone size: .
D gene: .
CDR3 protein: CASSPRSALGPNTEAFF
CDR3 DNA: TGTGCCAGCTCACCACGATCAGCCCTGGGCCCCAACACTGAAGCTTTCTTT

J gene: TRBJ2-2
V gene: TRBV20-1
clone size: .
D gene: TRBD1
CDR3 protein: CSANRDRESTGELFF
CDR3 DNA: TGCAGTGCTAACCGGGACAGGGAGAGCACCGGGGAGCTGTTTTTT

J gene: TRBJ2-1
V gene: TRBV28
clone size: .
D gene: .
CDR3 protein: CASSFPPRPYNEQFF
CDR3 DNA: TGTGCCAGCAGTTTCCCTCCACGCCCCTACAATGAGCAGTTCTTC

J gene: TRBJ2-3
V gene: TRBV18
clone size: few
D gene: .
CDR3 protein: CASSPATPFTQYF
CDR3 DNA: TGTGCCAGCTCACCTGCGACCCCCTTTACGCAGTATTTT

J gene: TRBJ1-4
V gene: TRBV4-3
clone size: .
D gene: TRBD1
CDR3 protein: CASSLTGTADEKLFF
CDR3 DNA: TGCGCCAGCAGCCTAACCGGGACAGCTGATGAAAAACTGTTTTTT

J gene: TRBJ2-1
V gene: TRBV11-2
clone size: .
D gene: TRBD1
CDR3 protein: CASIPGQGSGEQFF
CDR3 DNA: TGTGCCAGCATCCCGGGACAGGGGAGCGGTGAGCAGTTCTTC

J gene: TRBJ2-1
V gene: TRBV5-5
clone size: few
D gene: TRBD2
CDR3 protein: CASSLTTGGHSYNEQFF
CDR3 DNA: TGTGCCAGCAGCTTGACTACGGGGGGGCACTCCTACAATGAGCAGTTCTTC

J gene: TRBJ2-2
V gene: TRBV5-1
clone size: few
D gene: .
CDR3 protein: CASSLPGAGTGELFF
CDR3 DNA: TGCGCCAGCAGCTTGCCCGGGGCGGGCACCGGGGAGCTGTTTTTT

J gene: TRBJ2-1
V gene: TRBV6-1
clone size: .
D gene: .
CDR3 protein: CASSRKGGEAPNEQFF
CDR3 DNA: TGTGCCAGCAGCAGAAAGGGTGGTGAAGCACCGAATGAGCAGTTCTTC

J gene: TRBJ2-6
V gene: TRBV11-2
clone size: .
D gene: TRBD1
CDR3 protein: CASSTRGLPNSGANVLTF
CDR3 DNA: TGTGCCAGCTCCACCAGGGGGCTGCCCAACTCTGGGGCCAACGTCCTGACTTTC

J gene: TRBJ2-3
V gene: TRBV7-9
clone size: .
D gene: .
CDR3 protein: CASSLGLISTDTQYF
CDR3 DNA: TGTGCCAGCAGCTTGGGGCTTATAAGCACAGATACGCAGTATTTT

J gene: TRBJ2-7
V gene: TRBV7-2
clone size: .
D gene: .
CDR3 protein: CASSPTAGSIYEQYF
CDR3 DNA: TGTGCCAGCAGCCCCACCGCCGGGTCAATCTACGAGCAGTACTTC

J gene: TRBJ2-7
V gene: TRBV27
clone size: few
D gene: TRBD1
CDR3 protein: CASSDQGGAYEQYF
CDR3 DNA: TGTGCCAGCAGTGACCAAGGGGGCGCCTACGAGCAGTACTTC